The 28 T cell receptor beta chains below were found in one sample sequenced in a study of blood T cell repertoires in COVID-19. Libraries were prepared by immunoSEQ multiplex PCR; TCRdb keeps only in-frame clonotypes and omits some of them. The table includes about 280,000 clones, 85% to 90% detected once. The specimen sequenced was peripheral blood. Receptors were obtained from a woman aged 25 to 39 with COVID-19, enrolled during active disease.

The chain combines TRBV4-2 with TRBJ2-2, with 8 bases lining up with TRBD2. Germline V CDR1 and CDR2: LGHNA, YNFKEQ. Losses at the gene ends were 0 bases for V and 7 bases for J; bases not matched to a gene: 7. This CDR3 contains 16 residues. The CDR3 coding sequence is TGTGCCAGCAGCCAAGAAGAGGCGGGGGGCCTCGGGGAGCTGTTTTTT. It is translated as CASSQEEAGGLGELFF.

The V and J genes are TRBV5-3 and TRBJ1-5; 9 nucleotides align to TRBD1. TRBV5-3 is given ORF status, its function remaining uncertain. CDR3 length equals 18 residues. The V gene end was trimmed by 3 bases and the J gene end by 8 bases; junction bases not matched to a gene: 18. The CDR3 bases are TGTGCCAGAAGCTCGCCATACCTTCGACAGGGGGTCCAAGAGCCCCAGCATTTT. It yields the protein CARSSPYLRQGVQEPQHF.

The chain couples TRBV11-2 to TRBJ2-2; D is unclear. Germline CDR1 SGHAT, CDR2 FQNNGV. CDR3 size: 14 residues. Between the trimmed V and J ends, which lost 4 bases and 2 bases, there was a span of 8 bases. The CDR3 reads CASSSITNTGELFF. The CDR3 DNA follows: TGTGCCAGCAGCTCCATTACTAACACCGGGGAGCTGTTTTTT.

The rearrangement joins TRBV29-1 to TRBJ2-2, with D possibly matching TRBD1 (6 bases). This CDR3 region has 17 residues. V was pared by 3 bases and J by 5 bases, with 22 bases between. CDR1 and CDR2 from the germline V gene are SQVTM and ANQGSEA. The CDR3 coding sequence is TGCAGCGTTGAGAGCGGCTTCGGGCAGGGGATTACCGGGGAGCTGTTTTTT. Encoded protein: CSVESGFGQGITGELFF.

The chain couples TRBV2 to TRBJ1-6; unclear D gene. This CDR3 is built from 12 residues. V was clipped by 3 bases and J by 13 bases, with 10 bases between them. Per the germline V gene, CDR1 is SNHLY and CDR2 is FYNNEI. In nucleotides, the CDR3 is TGTGCCAGCAGTGATGGTTCTCAGCCCCTCCACTTT. Its translation is CASSDGSQPLHF.

This clone was seen just once. The chain joins TRBV7-9 to TRBJ2-7; D remains unclear. This CDR3 contains 12 residues. V lost 2 bases to trimming and J lost 4 bases, with 6 bases between them. Germline CDR1 is SEHNR and CDR2 is FQNEAQ (reference sequence). CDR3 region: CASSLSLYEQYF. The CDR3, as DNA: TGTGCCAGCAGCTTAAGCCTTTACGAGCAGTACTTC.

Worth noting for this clone: Other DNA sequences within the sample encode an identical CDR3. The gene calls are TRBV4-1 and TRBJ1-3; D remains unclear. Looked up from germline, CDR1 is MGHRA and CDR2 is YSYEKL. The CDR3 loop spans 15 amino acids. Trimming pared 0 bases from V and 1 base from J, leaving 7 bases between. The DNA for the CDR3 is TGCGCCAGCAGCCAAGATCGAGGGTCTGGAAACACCATATATTTT. This codes for CASSQDRGSGNTIYF.

This chain joins TRBV11-2 and TRBJ1-4; TRBD1 matches at 8 bases. This CDR3 has 14 amino acids. V lost 3 bases, J lost 4 bases, and 1 base stayed unmatched. Germline assignment: CDR1 SGHAT and CDR2 FQNNGV. For the CDR3, the DNA is TGTGCCAGCAGCTTTGACAGGGGTAATGAAAAACTGTTTTTT. Amino acid sequence: CASSFDRGNEKLFF.

V and J are TRBV7-8 and TRBJ1-6; TRBD1 matches at 7 bases. The CDR3 length is 15 residues. Germline V gene data show CDR1 as SGHVS and CDR2 as FQNEAQ. With 4 bases clipped from V and 7 bases from J, the junction kept 7 bases outside the gene matches. The CDR3 sequence: CASSSDRVRNSPLHF. DNA for the CDR3: TGTGCCAGCAGCTCTGACAGGGTGCGAAATTCACCCCTCCACTTT.

The chain carries TRBV20-1 and TRBJ2-1, with TRBD2 identical over 13 bases. In germline, CDR1 is DFQATT, CDR2 SNEGSKA (reference sequence). J gave up 6 bases and V 3 bases, and 11 bases lay outside the gene matches. CDR3 size: 17 residues. DNA for the CDR3: TGCAGTGCTAGTGACATAACTAGCGGGGGGGCCGGCAATGAGCAGTTCTTC. Residues: CSASDITSGGAGNEQFF.

For this clone: Mismatch with germline at one junction end may stem from a read error. The chain carries TRBV5-7 and TRBJ1-2, with D possibly being TRBD1 (6 bases). TRBV5-7 qualifies as an ORF whose function is uncertain. The CDR3 contains 13 residues. The CDR3 nucleotides read TGTGCCAGCAGCCCCGGGACAAGGATTAGGGGCGCCTTC. It translates to CASSPGTRIRGAF.

The chain uses TRBV5-1 and TRBJ2-7; 12 nucleotides align to TRBD1. The germline V gene has CDR1 SGHRS and CDR2 YFSETQ. The CDR3 runs 15 residues. Unmatched junction bases numbered 9, after V lost 2 bases and J lost 9 bases. The CDR3 DNA reads TGCGCCAGCAGCTTCGCGGGGACAGGGGGCTTGGTGCAGTACTTC. Encoded protein: CASSFAGTGGLVQYF.

This chain uses TRBV5-5 with TRBJ1-2; 8 bases are a match to TRBD1. Germline V CDR1 and CDR2: SGHKS, YYEKEE (reference sequence). This CDR3 region has 16 residues. V shed 2 bases, J shed 5 bases, and the junction held 11 bases outside the gene matches. The CDR3 DNA sequence: TGTGCCAGCAGCTTTGGACAGGGACAAGTCGGTTATGGCTACACCTTC. Protein product: CASSFGQGQVGYGYTF.

The chain joins TRBV7-9 to TRBJ2-7; D unresolved. Trimming removed 5 bases from V and 4 bases from J, with 15 bases in between. The CDR3 consists of 14 residues. Germline CDR1 reads SEHNR; CDR2 reads FQNEAQ (reference sequence). The CDR3 sequence is CASSPREVAYEQYF. The CDR3 DNA reads as TGTGCCAGCAGCCCCCGCGAGGTGGCGTACGAGCAGTACTTC.

For this clone: Its ends do not fully match the called genes, so a read error is possible. In DNA, the CDR3 is TGTGCCAGCAGTATTTGGGGGGTGGATAATTCACCCCTCCACTTT. Its translation: CASSIWGVDNSPLHF. The chain is built from TRBV19 and TRBJ1-6, with a tentative D call TRBD1 (5 bases). The CDR3 runs 15 residues. Germline V gene sequence: CDR1 LNHDA, CDR2 SQIVND (reference sequence).

The rearrangement uses TRBV5-4 and TRBJ1-2, with D perhaps TRBD1 (5 bases). Trimming pared 1 base from V and 3 bases from J, leaving 10 bases between. The CDR3 extends over 14 amino acids. CDR1 SGHNT and CDR2 YYREEE come from the germline V gene (reference sequence). The CDR3 sequence is CASSLRGSDYGYTF. The DNA of the CDR3 is TGTGCCAGCAGCTTGAGGGGATCAGACTATGGCTACACCTTC.

V gene TRBV7-2 combines with J gene TRBJ2-3, with unresolved D. Trimming took 4 bases from V and 14 from J, leaving 19 bases between them. This CDR3 has 13 residues. CDR1 and CDR2 (germline): SGHTA, FQGNSA. The CDR3 sequence: CASSSPPRFGVYF. CDR3 sequence (DNA): TGTGCCAGCAGCTCCCCCCCCCGTTTCGGTGTGTATTTT.

The rearrangement links TRBV3-1 (or the pseudogene TRBV3-2) to TRBJ2-7; weak D call: TRBD1 (5 bases). Trimming removed 1 base from V and 5 bases from J, with 12 bases in between. The CDR3 covers 14 residues. Germline CDR1 LGHDT, CDR2 YNNKEL (reference sequence). CDR3 nucleotides: TGTGCCAGCAGCCAAGTCCAGGGTAGGCACGAGCAGTACTTC. Amino acids: CASSQVQGRHEQYF.

This chain connects TRBV27 to TRBJ1-6; perhaps TRBD1 as D (6 bases). The CDR3 is 13 amino acids. Trimming took off 4 bases at V and 7 bases at J, with 8 bases between the two ends. CDR1 is MNHEY and CDR2 is SMNVEV in the germline V gene (reference sequence). As DNA, the CDR3 is TGTGCCAGCAGTTCAACAGGGAATTCACCCCTCCACTTT. Its protein is CASSSTGNSPLHF.

Comment on this clone: At the DNA level, this CDR3 is encoded by other sequences in the same sample as well. The chain combines TRBV28 with TRBJ1-2; no reliable D call. V was trimmed by 5 bases and J by 4 bases, leaving 8 bases between them. The CDR3 consists of 12 residues. Germline values: CDR1 MDHEN, CDR2 SYDVKM. CDR3 sequence reads: CASSLGVYGYTF. The CDR3 bases are TGTGCCAGCAGTCTAGGAGTCTATGGCTACACCTTC.

This chain uses TRBV2 with TRBJ1-2; D call uncertain. This CDR3 has 12 amino acids. V was clipped by 6 bases and J by 7 bases, with 12 bases between them. Per germline, CDR1 SNHLY and CDR2 FYNNEI. This CDR3 reads CASRLQSGGYTF. The CDR3 bases are TGTGCCAGCAGACTACAAAGCGGTGGCTACACCTTC.

The chain joins TRBV4-2 to TRBJ1-2; no reliable D call. The CDR3 has 11 amino acids. CDR1 LGHNA and CDR2 YNFKEQ come from the germline V gene. V lost 6 bases and J 6 bases, leaving 8 bases between the germline ends. The CDR3 DNA follows: TGTGCCAGCAGGGAGGGAAATGGCTACACCTTC. It translates to CASREGNGYTF.

The chain combines TRBV10-3 with TRBJ1-1; 7 bases align to TRBD1. CDR1 and CDR2 (germline): ENHRY, SYGVKD. This CDR3 contains 17 residues. With 3 bases clipped from V and 1 base from J, the junction kept 11 bases outside the gene matches. The CDR3 is CAISDVQGTLRNTEAFF. CDR3 sequence (DNA): TGTGCCATCAGTGATGTACAGGGGACCCTGAGGAACACTGAAGCTTTCTTT.

The chain uses TRBV27 and TRBJ1-3; no firm D call. Looked up from germline, CDR1 is MNHEY and CDR2 is SMNVEV (reference sequence). The CDR3 totals 14 residues. V lost 3 bases and J 1 base, leaving 7 bases between the germline ends. The CDR3 loop reads CASSLTVSGNTIYF. The CDR3 nucleotides read TGTGCCAGCAGTTTGACTGTATCTGGAAACACCATATATTTT.

V gene TRBV7-8 combines with J gene TRBJ1-4, with unresolved D. CDR1 and CDR2 from the germline V gene are SGHVS and FQNEAQ. V lost 4 bases, J lost 4 bases, and 10 bases lay in between. This CDR3 has 14 residues. This CDR3 is CASSYRRGNEKLFF. CDR3 bases: TGTGCCAGCAGCTACAGACGGGGTAATGAAAAACTGTTTTTT.

The chain has TRBV5-5 and TRBJ1-1, with TRBD1 as a possible D gene (5 bases). The CDR3 loop spans 16 amino acids. Germline V CDR1 and CDR2: SGHKS, YYEKEE (reference sequence). V lost 2 bases and J lost 6, with 20 bases in between. CDR3 loop: CASSFSGTPGWAEAFF. CDR3 nucleotide sequence: TGTGCCAGCAGCTTCTCCGGGACTCCGGGGTGGGCTGAAGCTTTCTTT.

V is TRBV7-9 and J is TRBJ1-1; D is unclear. V was cut by 3 bases and J by 8 bases, with 7 bases left in between. The germline gives CDR1 SEHNR, CDR2 FQNEAQ (reference sequence). The CDR3 is 11 residues long. CDR3 coding DNA: TGTGCCAGCAGCTTTCGGAGAGAAGCTTTCTTT. As protein: CASSFRREAFF.

The genes are TRBV6-5 and TRBJ1-2; 7 positions match TRBD1. There are 15 residues in the CDR3. The trim removed 8 bases at V and 0 bases at J, leaving 9 bases unmatched. Per the germline V gene, CDR1 is MNHEY and CDR2 is SVGAGI. This CDR3 is CASLTWTGPNYGYTF. The DNA of the CDR3 is TGTGCCAGCCTTACCTGGACAGGACCTAACTATGGCTACACCTTC.